The 32 T cell receptor beta chains in this list originate from one sample, sequenced in a study of shared clonotypes between healthy human individuals. Terminally differentiated effector memory CD45RA+ cells were excluded from the naive CD8 cells, which were CD45RO-negative and positively selected for CCR7. TCRdb's copy holds only in-frame clones and misses some; the assay was immunoSEQ multiplex PCR. The data contain approximately 590,000 clones, roughly 96% of them singletons. The sequenced material came from naive CD8+ T cells sorted from blood. These receptors all come from a young woman in good health.

This chain connects TRBV27 to TRBJ1-1; D uncertain. Trimming stripped 6 bases from V and 5 bases from J, with 13 bases between. Germline V lookup: CDR1 MNHEY, CDR2 SMNVEV (reference sequence). This CDR3 comprises 13 residues. This CDR3 reads CASRTPVETEAFF. CDR3 sequence (DNA): TGTGCCAGCAGGACCCCGGTTGAGACTGAAGCTTTCTTT.

The rearrangement joins TRBV6-6 to TRBJ2-5, with D perhaps TRBD2 (5 bases). V dropped 6 bases and J dropped 0 bases, with 11 bases sitting between them. This CDR3 has 14 residues. Germline V gene data show CDR1 as MNHNY and CDR2 as SVGAGI (reference sequence). The CDR3 DNA is TGTGCCAGCAGCGCGGGCTTCGACCAAGAGACCCAGTACTTC. This gives the protein CASSAGFDQETQYF.

V and J are TRBV18 and TRBJ2-1; 11 bases fit TRBD2. The V and J ends lost 4 bases and 4 bases, in that order; junction bases with no gene match: 9. Per the germline V gene, CDR1 is KGHSH and CDR2 is LQKENI. This CDR3 spans 17 amino acids. The DNA of the CDR3 is TGTGCCAGCTCACGACCACGACTAGCGGGGATTTACAATGAGCAGTTCTTC. Its protein product is CASSRPRLAGIYNEQFF. The variable domain in full, with the rest retrieved from reference TRBV18 and TRBJ2-1, is NAGVMQNPRHLVRRRGQEARLRCSPMKGHSHVYWYRQLPEEGLKFMVYLQKENIIDESGMPKERFSAEFPKEGPSILRIQQVVRGDSAAYFCASSRPRLAGIYNEQFFGPGTRLTVL.

This clone was seen more than once but under ten times. The chain uses TRBV7-3 and TRBJ1-1; unclear D gene. The V end was cut by 5 bases, the J end by 0 bases, with 7 bases between. There are 13 residues in the CDR3. Germline-derived CDR1 and CDR2 are SGHTA and FQGTGA. The CDR3 protein is CASSEGMNTEAFF. CDR3 nucleotides: TGTGCCAGCAGCGAAGGAATGAACACTGAAGCTTTCTTT. The whole variable domain, filled in from reference TRBV7-3 and TRBJ1-1, reads GAGVSQTPSNKVTEKGKYVELRCDPISGHTALYWYRQSLGQGPEFLIYFQGTGAADDSGLPNDRFFAVRPEGSVSTLKIQRTERGDSAVYLCASSEGMNTEAFFGQGTRLTVV.

This rearrangement joins TRBV9 to TRBJ1-4; D not resolved. This CDR3 has 13 amino acids. V was pared by 0 bases and J by 10 bases, with 10 bases between. Germline lookup yields CDR1 SGDLS and CDR2 YYNGEE. Here the CDR3 reads CASSVGPGGKLFF. The CDR3 coding sequence is TGTGCCAGCAGCGTAGGACCGGGAGGAAAACTGTTTTTT.

This chain uses TRBV7-5 with TRBJ2-3. TRBV7-5 represents a pseudogene. The CDR3 length is 17 residues. CDR3 DNA sequence: TGTGTCAGAAGCTTAAATAAGGGTAGCCCTAGCACAGATACGCAGTATTTT. Translated: CVRSLNKGSPSTDTQYF.

The rearrangement uses TRBV27 and TRBJ2-1; 9 bases line up with TRBD2. V lost 10 bases and J lost 7; bases outside the gene matches: 20. The CDR3 consists of 17 residues. Germline values: CDR1 MNHEY, CDR2 SMNVEV (reference sequence). CDR3 protein: CATNRVGEGLASNEQFF. The CDR3 region has the DNA TGTGCCACCAACAGGGTCGGTGAAGGACTAGCGAGTAATGAGCAGTTCTTC.

The chain joins TRBV28 to TRBJ1-1; 7 bases agree with TRBD1. The CDR3 is made up of 15 amino acids. CDR1 and CDR2 from the germline V gene are MDHEN and SYDVKM. J gave up 2 bases and V 3 bases, and 6 bases lay outside the gene matches. CDR3 loop: CASSFLTGANTEAFF. The CDR3 DNA reads TGTGCCAGCAGTTTTCTAACAGGGGCTAACACTGAAGCTTTCTTT.

The V and J genes are TRBV28 and TRBJ2-7; D unresolved. The germline V and J ends were trimmed by 4 bases and 5 bases, with 27 bases remaining between them. Germline values: CDR1 MDHEN, CDR2 SYDVKM. The CDR3 is 18 residues long. CDR3 nucleotides: TGTGCCAGCAGTTCCCGCCGGGCGGTGGCGTTCCTCTCGGACGAGCAGTACTTC. It is translated as CASSSRRAVAFLSDEQYF.

The chain carries TRBV7-9 and TRBJ2-1; the D gene is possibly TRBD2 (7 bases). Per the germline V gene, CDR1 is SEHNR and CDR2 is FQNEAQ (reference sequence). V shed 7 bases and J shed 4 bases, with 17 bases lying between them. This CDR3 contains 15 residues. The CDR3 loop is CASTQGLAAYNEQFF. The DNA of the CDR3 is TGTGCCAGCACCCAGGGGCTAGCGGCTTACAATGAGCAGTTCTTC.

With regard to this clone: A junction boundary mismatches the germline segment, possibly from a read error. The CDR3 here is CASSLGSGRVRVF. The CDR3 DNA is TGTGCCAGCAGCTTGGGAAGCGGGAGGGTGCGGGTCTTC. The V gene is TRBV5-8, the J gene TRBJ2-1; the match to TRBD2 covers 10 bases. There are 13 residues in the CDR3. From germline, CDR1 is SGHTS and CDR2 YDEGEE.

V usage is TRBV5-1 and J usage is TRBJ1-1; D not resolved. Germline V CDR1 and CDR2: SGHRS, YFSETQ. V lost 0 bases to trimming and J lost 4 bases, with 13 bases between them. The CDR3 extends over 15 amino acids. Written as DNA, the CDR3 is TGCGCCAGCAGCTTGGATGGAGGGCTGGGCACTGAAGCTTTCTTT. Protein sequence: CASSLDGGLGTEAFF.

The chain is built from TRBV27 and TRBJ2-2; D is unresolved. CDR3 length equals 12 residues. The V and J ends lost 7 bases and 4 bases respectively, with 7 bases between them. CDR1 and CDR2 from the germline V gene are MNHEY and SMNVEV (reference sequence). The CDR3 reads CASTGSTGELFF. In DNA, the CDR3 is TGTGCCAGCACCGGTAGCACCGGGGAGCTGTTTTTT.

V usage is TRBV27 and J usage is TRBJ2-3; D is possibly TRBD1 or TRBD2 (5 bases each). The CDR3 consists of 15 residues. Germline V CDR1 and CDR2: MNHEY, SMNVEV (reference sequence). V lost 4 bases, J lost 1 base, and 12 bases lay in between. In DNA, the CDR3 is TGTGCCAGCAGTTATGGGGACGGACGCACAGATACGCAGTATTTT. Residues: CASSYGDGRTDTQYF.

The V gene is TRBV5-1, the J gene TRBJ2-7; D call uncertain. The CDR3 is 15 residues long. The germline V and J ends were trimmed by 0 bases and 0 bases, with 10 bases remaining between them. Germline V gene sequence: CDR1 SGHRS, CDR2 YFSETQ. CDR3 protein: CASSLEGYVSYEQYF. The DNA of the CDR3 is TGCGCCAGCAGCTTGGAAGGTTATGTCTCCTACGAGCAGTACTTC.

The rearrangement uses TRBV28 and TRBJ2-7; D is tentatively TRBD1 or TRBD2 (5 bases each). This CDR3 is 17 amino acids long. Trimming removed 4 bases from V and 0 bases from J, with 19 bases in between. Germline CDR1 is MDHEN and CDR2 is SYDVKM. This CDR3 is CASSWGNSGSSSYEQYF. Written as DNA, the CDR3 is TGTGCCAGCAGTTGGGGGAACAGTGGTTCGTCCTCCTACGAGCAGTACTTC.

J is TRBJ2-1 and V is TRBV28; 7 bases are a match to TRBD2. The CDR3 covers 15 residues. Looked up from germline, CDR1 is MDHEN and CDR2 is SYDVKM. V lost 1 base, J lost 5 bases, and 5 bases stayed unmatched. CDR3 sequence: CASSLFSGGNNEQFF. DNA of the CDR3: TGTGCCAGCAGTTTATTCTCGGGAGGTAACAATGAGCAGTTCTTC.

Remarks on this clone: Within the sample, other DNA sequences also encode this same CDR3. V and J are TRBV20-1 and TRBJ2-7; no clear D gene. Germline CDR1 and CDR2: DFQATT and SNEGSKA (reference sequence). The CDR3 spans 11 residues. V was cut by 2 bases and J by 3 bases, with 5 bases left in between. CDR3 nucleotide sequence: TGCAGTGCTAGACTAGACTACGAGCAGTACTTC. Translated: CSARLDYEQYF.

The genes are TRBV27 and TRBJ2-1; 8 bases agree with TRBD2. Germline V gives CDR1 MNHEY, CDR2 SMNVEV (reference sequence). The CDR3 consists of 16 residues. J gave up 4 bases and V 5 bases, and 10 bases lay outside the gene matches. The CDR3: CASSTTSGSGYNEQFF. Written as DNA, the CDR3 is TGTGCCAGCAGTACCACAAGCGGGAGCGGGTACAATGAGCAGTTCTTC.

The chain recombines TRBV7-9 with TRBJ2-7; D possibly corresponds to TRBD1 (6 bases). Trimming removed 4 bases from V and 6 bases from J, with 10 bases in between. Germline CDR1 SEHNR, CDR2 FQNEAQ (reference sequence). The CDR3 extends over 12 amino acids. This CDR3 reads CASSSTGPEQYF. The CDR3 DNA is TGTGCCAGCAGCTCTACAGGGCCCGAGCAGTACTTC.

Comments on this clone: The junction departs from germline at one end; a sequencing error may be responsible. The rearrangement uses TRBV4-1 and TRBJ2-4; possible D gene TRBD1, 6 bases. The CDR3 length is 12 residues. Germline CDR1 is MGHRA and CDR2 is YSYEKL. The CDR3: CASSQDPGELNF. The CDR3 bases are TGCGCCAGCAGCCAAGATCCAGGGGAGCTAAACTTC.

This clone was found once. The chain couples TRBV5-6 to TRBJ2-3; 7 nucleotides align to TRBD2. The CDR3 loop spans 17 amino acids. J lost 6 bases, V lost 3 bases, and 16 bases had no gene match. Germline V lookup: CDR1 SGHDT, CDR2 YYEEEE. Written as DNA, the CDR3 is TGTGCCAGCAGCTCCCTACCCAGCGGGGCCCCCCTGGATACGCAGTATTTT. Amino acids: CASSSLPSGAPLDTQYF.

The rearrangement uses TRBV27 and TRBJ1-5; the match to TRBD1 covers 12 bases. Germline CDR1 MNHEY, CDR2 SMNVEV (reference sequence). The CDR3 sequence is 20 residues long. V gave up 3 bases and J gave up 0 bases; unmatched junction bases: 12. This CDR3 is CASSFSGGTGGFYSNQPQHF. CDR3 DNA: TGTGCCAGCAGTTTTTCCGGCGGGACAGGGGGCTTCTATAGCAATCAGCCCCAGCATTTT.

The gene calls are TRBV27 and TRBJ2-2, with 8 bases lining up with TRBD2. This CDR3 is 14 amino acids long. J lost 2 bases, V lost 10 bases, and 6 bases had no gene match. The germline V gene encodes CDR1 MNHEY and CDR2 SMNVEV (reference sequence). The CDR3 DNA reads as TGTGCCACCGGAAGCGGGAGCAACACCGGGGAGCTGTTTTTT. Amino acids: CATGSGSNTGELFF.

This chain uses TRBV27 with TRBJ2-5, with D tentatively TRBD1 (6 bases). Trimming took 4 bases from V and 0 from J, leaving 21 bases between them. Germline lookup yields CDR1 MNHEY and CDR2 SMNVEV (reference sequence). The CDR3 is 18 amino acids. Written as DNA, the CDR3 is TGTGCCAGCAGTTCGACCGGGACACAGAACGGGTACCAAGAGACCCAGTACTTC. It encodes CASSSTGTQNGYQETQYF.

This chain links TRBV10-3 with TRBJ2-5; 10 bases fit TRBD1. Unmatched junction bases numbered 5, after V lost 6 bases and J lost 1 base. This CDR3 has 15 amino acids. Germline V gene lookup returns CDR1 ENHRY and CDR2 SYGVKD. The CDR3 DNA sequence: TGTGCCATCAGCGCTGACAGGGGGCTCCAAGAGACCCAGTACTTC. Protein sequence: CAISADRGLQETQYF.

The genes are TRBV11-2 and TRBJ2-7; 11 nucleotides agree with TRBD2. V lost 2 bases to trimming and J lost 3 bases; unmatched junction nucleotides: 3. The CDR3 extends over 15 amino acids. Germline V CDR1 and CDR2: SGHAT, FQNNGV. CDR3 sequence: CASSLSSGRYYEQYF. CDR3 coding DNA: TGTGCCAGCAGCTTATCTAGCGGGAGGTACTACGAGCAGTACTTC. The whole variable domain, filled in from reference TRBV11-2 and TRBJ2-7, reads EAGVAQSPRYKIIEKRQSVAFWCNPISGHATLYWYQQILGQGPKLLIQFQNNGVVDDSQLPKDRFSAERLKGVDSTLKIQPAKLEDSAVYLCASSLSSGRYYEQYFGPGTRLTVT.

The genes are TRBV4-1 and TRBJ2-3; D call uncertain. Germline V CDR1 and CDR2: MGHRA, YSYEKL. The CDR3 runs to 15 residues. V lost 0 bases, J lost 2 bases, and 9 bases lay in between. CDR3 region: CASSQDHVFTDTQYF. In DNA form, the CDR3 reads TGCGCCAGCAGCCAAGATCATGTCTTCACAGATACGCAGTATTTT.

The rearrangement joins TRBV4-1 to TRBJ2-3; D is ambiguous. The germline gives CDR1 MGHRA, CDR2 YSYEKL. Trimming shortened V by 1 base and J by 1 base, and 12 bases separated the two germline ends. The CDR3 runs 16 residues. As DNA, the CDR3 is TGCGCCAGCAGCCAAGGGGATCGGGCGCGCACAGATACGCAGTATTTT. Translating it yields CASSQGDRARTDTQYF.

This chain uses TRBV28 with TRBJ2-1, with a weak D call TRBD2 (5 bases). There are 16 residues in the CDR3. Per germline, CDR1 MDHEN and CDR2 SYDVKM. The V and J ends lost 2 bases and 3 bases respectively, with 14 bases between them. The chain's CDR3 is CASSLVRPSIYNEQFF. The CDR3 region has the DNA TGTGCCAGCAGTTTAGTTCGTCCTAGCATCTACAATGAGCAGTTCTTC.

The chain joins TRBV28 to TRBJ1-3, with D uncertain. V was shortened by 3 bases and J by 4 bases, with 19 bases between the two germline ends. CDR1 is MDHEN and CDR2 is SYDVKM in the germline V gene. The CDR3 totals 17 residues. CDR3: CASSLILTAGPGNTIYF. The CDR3 DNA reads as TGTGCCAGCAGTTTGATTCTCACAGCCGGCCCGGGAAACACCATATATTTT.

The chain links TRBV15 to TRBJ2-1; 9 bases match TRBD1. CDR1 is LNHNV, CDR2 YYDKDF, per germline (reference sequence). With V trimmed by 1 base and J by 9 bases, 13 bases remained unmatched. This CDR3 has 17 residues. Written as DNA, the CDR3 is TGTGCCACCAGCAGAGGACGGGGACAGGGCCATGTTGGTGAGCAGTTCTTC. As protein: CATSRGRGQGHVGEQFF. Together with reference TRBV15 and TRBJ2-1, the CDR3 gives the full variable domain: DAMVIQNPRYQVTQFGKPVTLSCSQTLNHNVMYWYQQKSSQAPKLLFHYYDKDFNNEADTPDNFQSRRPNTSFCFLDIRSPGLGDTAMYLCATSRGRGQGHVGEQFFGPGTRLTVL.